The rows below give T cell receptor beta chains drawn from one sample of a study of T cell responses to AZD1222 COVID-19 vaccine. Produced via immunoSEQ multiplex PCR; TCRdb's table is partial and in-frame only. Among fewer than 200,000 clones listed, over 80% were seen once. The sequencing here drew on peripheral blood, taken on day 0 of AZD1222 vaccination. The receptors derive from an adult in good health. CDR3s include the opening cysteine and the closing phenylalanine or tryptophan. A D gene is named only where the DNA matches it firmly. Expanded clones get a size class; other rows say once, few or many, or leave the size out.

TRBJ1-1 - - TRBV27 TGTGCCAGCAGTTTCTCTCTGGGGGGTTTGAACACTGAAGCTTTCTTT CASSFSLGGLNTEAFF
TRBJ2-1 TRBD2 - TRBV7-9 TGTGCCAGCAGCCCCCGGACTAGCGAGAAGGGTTACAATGAGCAGTTCTTC CASSPRTSEKGYNEQFF
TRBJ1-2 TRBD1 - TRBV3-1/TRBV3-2 TGTGCCAGCAGCCAGGCACCCCACAGGGGTAGTGGCTACACCTTC CASSQAPHRGSGYTF
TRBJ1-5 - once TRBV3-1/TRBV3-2 TGTGCCAGCAGCCAAGTGGAGGACCAGCCCCAGCATTTT CASSQVEDQPQHF
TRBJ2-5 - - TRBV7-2 TGTGCCAGCAGCTCGACAGGCGTCGAGACCCAGTACTTC CASSSTGVETQYF
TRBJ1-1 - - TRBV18 TGTGCCAGCTCACAAGGGCCGAGGACTGAAGCTTTCTTT CASSQGPRTEAFF
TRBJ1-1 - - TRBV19 TGTGCCAGTAGGCTGCCTTTGGTGGGTGAAGCTTTCTTT CASRLPLVGEAFF
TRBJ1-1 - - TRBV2 TGTGCCAGCAGCCGCAGAGGGGATACTGAAGCTTTCTTT CASSRRGDTEAFF
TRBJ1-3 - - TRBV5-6 TGTGCCAGCAGCTTACAGGGCGCAGGAAACACCATATATTTT CASSLQGAGNTIYF
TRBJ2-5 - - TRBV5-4 TGTGCCAGCAGCCCGGAGGGAAGGAAAGAGACCCAGTACTTC CASSPEGRKETQYF
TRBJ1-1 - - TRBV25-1 TGTGCCAGCAGTGAAGGGGCGGGTCGGATAGGTTCTGAAGCTTTCTTT CASSEGAGRIGSEAFF
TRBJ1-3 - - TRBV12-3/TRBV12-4 TGTGCCAGCAGTTTGGGGGGGAACACCATATATTTT CASSLGGNTIYF
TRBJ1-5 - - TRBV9 TGTGCCAGCAGCGCAGATAGCAATCAGCCCCAGCATTTT CASSADSNQPQHF
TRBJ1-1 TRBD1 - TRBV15 TGTGCCACCAGCAGAGATACAGGGGGCGGCACTGAAGCTTTCTTT CATSRDTGGGTEAFF